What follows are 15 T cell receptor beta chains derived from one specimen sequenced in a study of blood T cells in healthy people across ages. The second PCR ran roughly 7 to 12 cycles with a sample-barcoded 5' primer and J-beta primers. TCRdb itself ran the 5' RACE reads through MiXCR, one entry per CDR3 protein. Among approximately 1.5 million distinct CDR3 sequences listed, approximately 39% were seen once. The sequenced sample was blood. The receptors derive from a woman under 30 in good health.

The CDR3, as DNA: TGTGCCAGCAGCCCCCCACCGGCTCTAGCGGGAAAAGCCTACGAGCAGTACTTC. Translation gives CASSPPPALAGKAYEQYF. This chain links TRBV7-2 with TRBJ2-7, with TRBD2 matching 9 bases. Germline CDR1 reads SGHTA; CDR2 reads FQGNSA. This CDR3 has 18 amino acids. V was pared by 5 bases and J by 2 bases, with 16 bases of the junction left unmatched. The whole variable domain, filled in from reference TRBV7-2 and TRBJ2-7, reads GAGVSQSPSNKVTEKGKDVELRCDPISGHTALYWYRQSLGQGLEFLIYFQGNSAPDKSGLPSDRFSAERTGGSVSTLTIQRTQQEDSAVYLCASSPPPALAGKAYEQYFGPGTRLTVT.

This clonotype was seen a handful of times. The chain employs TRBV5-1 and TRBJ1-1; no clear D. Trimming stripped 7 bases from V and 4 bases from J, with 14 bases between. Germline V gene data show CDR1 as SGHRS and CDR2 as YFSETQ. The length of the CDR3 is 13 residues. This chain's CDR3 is CASRYGMGTEAFF. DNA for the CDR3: TGCGCCAGCCGCTACGGGATGGGCACTGAAGCTTTCTTT.

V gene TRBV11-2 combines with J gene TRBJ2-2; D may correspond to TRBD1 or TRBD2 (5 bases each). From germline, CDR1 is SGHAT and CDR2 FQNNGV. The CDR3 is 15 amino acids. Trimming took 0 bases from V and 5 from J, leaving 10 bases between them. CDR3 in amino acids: CASSLEGWGTGELFF. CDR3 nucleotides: TGTGCCAGCAGCTTAGAAGGGTGGGGGACCGGGGAGCTGTTTTTT.

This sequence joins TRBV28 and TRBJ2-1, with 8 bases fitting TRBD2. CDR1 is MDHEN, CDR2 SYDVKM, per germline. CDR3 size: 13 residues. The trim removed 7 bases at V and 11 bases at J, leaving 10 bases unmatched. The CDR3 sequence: CASMTGGPGKQFF. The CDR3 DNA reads TGTGCCAGCATGACGGGGGGGCCGGGTAAGCAGTTCTTC.

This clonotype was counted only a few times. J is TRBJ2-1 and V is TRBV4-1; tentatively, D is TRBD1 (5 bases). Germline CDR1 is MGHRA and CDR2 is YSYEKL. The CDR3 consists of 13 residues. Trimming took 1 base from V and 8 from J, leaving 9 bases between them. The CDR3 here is CASSQVARDEQFF. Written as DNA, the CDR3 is TGCGCCAGCAGCCAAGTAGCCAGGGATGAGCAGTTCTTC.

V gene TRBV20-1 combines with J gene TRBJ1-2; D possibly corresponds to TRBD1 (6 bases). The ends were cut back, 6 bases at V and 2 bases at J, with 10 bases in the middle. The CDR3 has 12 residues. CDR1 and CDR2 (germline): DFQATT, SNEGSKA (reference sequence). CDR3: CSAVTGNYGYTF. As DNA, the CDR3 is TGCAGTGCCGTGACAGGAAACTATGGCTACACCTTC.

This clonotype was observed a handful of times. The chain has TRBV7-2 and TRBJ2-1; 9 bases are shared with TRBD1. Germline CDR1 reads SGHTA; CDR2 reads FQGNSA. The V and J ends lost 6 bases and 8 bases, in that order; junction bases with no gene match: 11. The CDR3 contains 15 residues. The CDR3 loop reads CASSFRQGETHEQFF. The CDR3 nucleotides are TGTGCCAGCAGTTTCCGACAGGGGGAGACTCATGAGCAGTTCTTC.

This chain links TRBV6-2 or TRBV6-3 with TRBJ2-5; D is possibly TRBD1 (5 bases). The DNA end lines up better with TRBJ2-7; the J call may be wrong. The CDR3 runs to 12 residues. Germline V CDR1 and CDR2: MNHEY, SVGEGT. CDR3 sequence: CASSYGAHEQYF. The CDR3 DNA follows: TGTGCCAGCAGTTACGGGGCCCACGAGCAGTACTTC.

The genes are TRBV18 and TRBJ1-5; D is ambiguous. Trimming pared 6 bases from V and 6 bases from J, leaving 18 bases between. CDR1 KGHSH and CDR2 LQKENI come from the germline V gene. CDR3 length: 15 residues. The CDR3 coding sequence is TGTGCCAGCTCGCGGAACGGTAGGACGGGTCAGCCCCAGCATTTT. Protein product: CASSRNGRTGQPQHF.

The CDR3 DNA sequence: TGTGCCAGCAGTTTACCAAACAGACCAGGTAATTGCGAGCAGTACTTC. This translates into CASSLPNRPGNCEQYF. The genes are TRBV28 and TRBJ2-4; D ambiguous. With the DNA end fitting TRBJ2-7 better, the J assignment may be wrong. This CDR3 contains 16 residues. Germline CDR1 and CDR2: MDHEN and SYDVKM.

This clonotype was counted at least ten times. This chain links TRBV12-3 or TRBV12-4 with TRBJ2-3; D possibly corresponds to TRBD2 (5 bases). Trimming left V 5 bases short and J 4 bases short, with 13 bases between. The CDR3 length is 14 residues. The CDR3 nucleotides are TGTGCCAGCAGTCTAGGGAGCCCACCAGATACGCAGTATTTT. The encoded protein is CASSLGSPPDTQYF.

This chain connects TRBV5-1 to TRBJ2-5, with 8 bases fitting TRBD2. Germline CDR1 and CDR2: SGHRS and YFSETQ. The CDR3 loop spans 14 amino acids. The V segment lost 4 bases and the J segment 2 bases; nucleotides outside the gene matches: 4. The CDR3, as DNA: TGCGCCAGCAGCAACGGACTAGCTCAAGAGACCCAGTACTTC. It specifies CASSNGLAQETQYF. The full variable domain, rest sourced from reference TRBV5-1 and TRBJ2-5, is KAGVTQTPRYLIKTRGQQVTLSCSPISGHRSVSWYQQTPGQGLQFLFEYFSETQRNKGNFPGRFSGRQFSNSRSEMNVSTLELGDSALYLCASSNGLAQETQYFGPGTRLLVL.

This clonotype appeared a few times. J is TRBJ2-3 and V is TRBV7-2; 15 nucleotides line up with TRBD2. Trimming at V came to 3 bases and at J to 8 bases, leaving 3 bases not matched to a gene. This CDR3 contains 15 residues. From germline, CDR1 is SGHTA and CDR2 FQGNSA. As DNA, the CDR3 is TGTGCCAGCAGCTTGGGACTAGCGGGGGGCTTTACGCAGTATTTT. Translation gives CASSLGLAGGFTQYF.

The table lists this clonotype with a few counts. As DNA, the CDR3 is TGTGCCAGCAGTTCCTCCTCCGGGCCGTATTCACCCCTCCACTTT. This translates into CASSSSSGPYSPLHF. The chain links TRBV28 to TRBJ1-6; D ambiguous. Trimming pared 4 bases from V and 8 bases from J, leaving 15 bases between. The length of the CDR3 is 15 residues. Germline values: CDR1 MDHEN, CDR2 SYDVKM. The entire variable domain, with the rest obtained from reference TRBV28 and TRBJ1-6, is as follows: DVKVTQSSRYLVKRTGEKVFLECVQDMDHENMFWYRQDPGLGLRLIYFSYDVKMKEKGDIPEGYSVSREKKERFSLILESASTNQTSMYLCASSSSSGPYSPLHFGNGTRLTVT.

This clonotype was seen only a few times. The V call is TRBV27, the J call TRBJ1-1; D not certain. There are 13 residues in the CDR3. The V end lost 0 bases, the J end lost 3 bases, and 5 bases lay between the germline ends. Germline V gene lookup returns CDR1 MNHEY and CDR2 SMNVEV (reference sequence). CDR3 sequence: CASSLSEHTEAFF. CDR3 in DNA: TGTGCCAGCAGTTTATCTGAACACACTGAAGCTTTCTTT.